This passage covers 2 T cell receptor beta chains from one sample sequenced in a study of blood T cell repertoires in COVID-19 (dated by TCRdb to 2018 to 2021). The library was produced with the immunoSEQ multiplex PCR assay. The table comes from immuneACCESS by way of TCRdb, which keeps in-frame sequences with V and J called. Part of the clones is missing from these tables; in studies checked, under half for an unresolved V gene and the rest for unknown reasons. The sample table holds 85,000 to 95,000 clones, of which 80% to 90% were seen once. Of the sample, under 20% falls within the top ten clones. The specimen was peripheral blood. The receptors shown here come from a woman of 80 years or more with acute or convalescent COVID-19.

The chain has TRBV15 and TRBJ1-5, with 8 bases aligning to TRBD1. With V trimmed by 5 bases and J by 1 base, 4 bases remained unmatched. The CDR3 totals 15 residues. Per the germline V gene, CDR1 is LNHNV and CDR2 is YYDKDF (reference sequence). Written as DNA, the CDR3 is TGTGCCACCAGCGGGAGACAGGGGAGCAATCAGCCCCAGCATTTT. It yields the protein CATSGRQGSNQPQHF.

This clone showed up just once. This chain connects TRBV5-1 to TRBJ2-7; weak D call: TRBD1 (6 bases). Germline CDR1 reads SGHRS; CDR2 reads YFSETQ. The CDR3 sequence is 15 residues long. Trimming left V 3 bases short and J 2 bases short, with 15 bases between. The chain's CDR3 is CASSSSGARAYEQYF. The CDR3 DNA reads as TGCGCCAGCAGCTCCTCAGGGGCGAGGGCCTACGAGCAGTACTTC.